The rows below give T cell receptor beta chains drawn from one sample of a study of cytomegalovirus exposure and HLA in healthy donors. Libraries were prepared by immunoSEQ multiplex PCR; TCRdb keeps only in-frame clonotypes and omits some of them. The table has fewer than 350,000 clones, about 90% seen once. Sequencing was done on a sample of PBMCs. These receptors all stem from a young woman in good health and CMV-seronegative. The conserved cysteine and the conserved F or W are not part of the CDR3 here.

j_gene: TRBJ2-7; v_gene: TRBV2; CDR3aa: AGSLNRVGQY
j_gene: TRBJ2-1; v_gene: TRBV29-1; CDR3aa: SAIGQKNYNEQF
j_gene: TRBJ1-2; v_gene: TRBV29-1; CDR3aa: SVEPPSGSTTYGYT
j_gene: TRBJ2-2; v_gene: TRBV21-1; CDR3aa: ASSKKGYGAGELF
j_gene: TRBJ2-7; v_gene: TRBV21-1; CDR3aa: ASSQGSRSSYEQY
j_gene: TRBJ1-6; v_gene: TRBV19; CDR3aa: ASSMSDGRGRSPLH
j_gene: TRBJ2-2; v_gene: TRBV5-1; CDR3aa: ASSLNGQATGELF
j_gene: TRBJ1-1; v_gene: TRBV7-3; CDR3aa: ASSAGGLTEAF
j_gene: TRBJ2-5; v_gene: TRBV2; CDR3aa: ASRAGTSSQETQY
j_gene: TRBJ2-7; v_gene: TRBV27; CDR3aa: ASSLSTGTGSYEQY
j_gene: TRBJ2-7; v_gene: TRBV6-5; CDR3aa: ASSYPVGQSYEQY
j_gene: TRBJ2-2; v_gene: TRBV6-7; CDR3aa: ACGPRNTGELF
j_gene: TRBJ2-7; v_gene: TRBV5-1; CDR3aa: ASSLEPGTYEQY
j_gene: TRBJ1-1; v_gene: TRBV19; CDR3aa: ASSIARLNTEAF
j_gene: TRBJ2-7; v_gene: TRBV25-1; CDR3aa: ASSATGAYEQY
j_gene: TRBJ1-6; v_gene: TRBV30; CDR3aa: AWTQAGLYNSPLH
j_gene: TRBJ2-3; v_gene: TRBV5-1; CDR3aa: ASSLIFTKAGDTDTQY
j_gene: TRBJ2-3; v_gene: TRBV7-9; CDR3aa: ASSAGLAGGPWDTQY
j_gene: TRBJ2-2; v_gene: TRBV29-1; CDR3aa: SGGPGLTGELF
j_gene: TRBJ2-7; v_gene: TRBV29-1; CDR3aa: SVRTNPYEQY
j_gene: TRBJ1-6; v_gene: TRBV6-6; CDR3aa: ASRRDGSSYNSPLH
j_gene: TRBJ2-7; v_gene: TRBV19; CDR3aa: ASSTIGTVLYEQY
j_gene: TRBJ2-1; v_gene: TRBV7-9; CDR3aa: ASLRDTYNEQF
j_gene: TRBJ2-6; v_gene: TRBV5-5; CDR3aa: ASSGGAGANVLT
j_gene: TRBJ2-7; v_gene: TRBV25-1; CDR3aa: ASSDWGRQGEQY
j_gene: TRBJ2-2; v_gene: TRBV19; CDR3aa: ASSIEVAGKLF
j_gene: TRBJ1-2; v_gene: TRBV6-6; CDR3aa: ASNLNGDYGYT
j_gene: TRBJ2-7; v_gene: TRBV10-1; CDR3aa: ASSDLTVDEQY
j_gene: TRBJ2-7; v_gene: TRBV2; CDR3aa: ASRDSNSYEQY
j_gene: TRBJ2-2; v_gene: TRBV5-1; CDR3aa: ASSSRTANTGELF
j_gene: TRBJ1-3; v_gene: TRBV5-1; CDR3aa: ASSSAGSGNTIY
j_gene: TRBJ1-1; v_gene: TRBV7-6; CDR3aa: ASSLRERSTEAF
j_gene: TRBJ2-5; v_gene: TRBV25-1; CDR3aa: ASSAAGTGQETQY
j_gene: TRBJ2-1; v_gene: TRBV29-1; CDR3aa: SADSSSYNEQF
j_gene: TRBJ1-5; v_gene: TRBV6-6; CDR3aa: ASSYSGGNQPQH
j_gene: TRBJ2-3; v_gene: TRBV11-3; CDR3aa: ASSPGDRGSTDTQY
j_gene: TRBJ1-4; v_gene: TRBV29-1; CDR3aa: SVPGQLNEKLF
j_gene: TRBJ2-7; v_gene: TRBV18; CDR3aa: ASSPDSGYYEQY
j_gene: TRBJ2-5; v_gene: TRBV12-5; CDR3aa: ASGLEGGTVGMETQY
j_gene: TRBJ2-7; v_gene: TRBV5-6; CDR3aa: ASSFLGSSYEQY
j_gene: TRBJ2-2; v_gene: TRBV5-1; CDR3aa: ASSSQPGQLNTGELF